The 8 T cell receptor beta chains below come from one sample, sequenced in a study of T cell responses to AZD1222 COVID-19 vaccine. Method: immunoSEQ multiplex PCR; TCRdb's copy keeps in-frame clones and lacks some. The table includes around 250,000 clones, 85% to 95% detected once. The sequencing here drew on peripheral blood, taken on day 0 of AZD1222 vaccination. All receptors derive from an adult in good health.

The rearrangement links TRBV6-5 to TRBJ1-2; D remains ambiguous. This CDR3 spans 11 amino acids. Germline V gene lookup returns CDR1 MNHEY and CDR2 SVGAGI. CDR3 sequence reads: CVVHRTDGYTF. The CDR3 DNA follows: TGTGTCGTGCACCGGACGGATGGCTACACCTTC.

The gene calls are TRBV5-1 and TRBJ2-7; tentatively, D is TRBD1 (6 bases). The germline gives CDR1 SGHRS, CDR2 YFSETQ. Trimming cost V 3 bases and J 3 bases, with 7 bases left between them. The CDR3 has 12 amino acids. Here the CDR3 DNA reads TGCGCCAGCAGCTCACAGGGCTACGAGCAGTACTTC. Residues: CASSSQGYEQYF.

The CDR3 DNA reads TGTGCCAGCAGCTGGGGCACGTCCCTTGGCTACACCTTC. This codes for CASSWGTSLGYTF. This chain links TRBV5-6 with TRBJ1-2; perhaps TRBD1 as D (5 bases). Germline V lookup: CDR1 SGHDT, CDR2 YYEEEE. The CDR3 is made up of 13 amino acids. V was clipped by 3 bases and J by 7 bases, with 13 bases between them.

As to this clone: Other DNA sequences within the sample encode an identical CDR3. V and J are TRBV28 and TRBJ1-5; D unclear. The V end lost 4 bases, the J end lost 5 bases, and 6 bases lay between the germline ends. Germline-derived CDR1 and CDR2 are MDHEN and SYDVKM. The CDR3 has 12 residues. CDR3 protein: CASSSSDQPQHF. CDR3 DNA sequence: TGTGCCAGCAGTTCCAGCGATCAGCCCCAGCATTTT.

The chain employs TRBV2 and TRBJ1-3, with a weak D call TRBD1 (5 bases). The germline V gene has CDR1 SNHLY and CDR2 FYNNEI. The CDR3 is 13 residues long. Trimming left V 6 bases short and J 6 bases short, with 12 bases between. CDR3 in amino acids: CASRPGPANTIYF. The CDR3 coding sequence is TGTGCCAGCAGACCGGGACCCGCAAACACCATATATTTT.

This sequence joins TRBV5-5 and TRBJ1-2; D remains ambiguous. Trimming left V 2 bases short and J 6 bases short, with 14 bases between. CDR3 length: 14 amino acids. Germline loops: CDR1 SGHKS, CDR2 YYEKEE (reference sequence). For the CDR3, the DNA is TGTGCCAGCAGCTTCGGCAGAGCCTGGGATGGCTACACCTTC. It is translated as CASSFGRAWDGYTF.

This sequence joins TRBV9 and TRBJ2-2; D remains ambiguous. This CDR3 contains 11 residues. The ends were cut back, 0 bases at V and 6 bases at J, with 0 bases in the middle. Germline CDR1 is SGDLS and CDR2 is YYNGEE. CDR3 in DNA: TGTGCCAGCAGCGTAGCCGGGGAGCTGTTTTTT. Its protein is CASSVAGELFF.

The chain combines TRBV19 with TRBJ2-2; a weak D match, TRBD1 (5 bases). This CDR3 contains 14 residues. Germline V lookup: CDR1 LNHDA, CDR2 SQIVND (reference sequence). With 6 bases removed from V and 0 bases from J, the gap between germline ends came to 8 bases. The CDR3 DNA is TGTGCCAGTAGACCGACAGCGAACACCGGGGAGCTGTTTTTT. Protein product: CASRPTANTGELFF.